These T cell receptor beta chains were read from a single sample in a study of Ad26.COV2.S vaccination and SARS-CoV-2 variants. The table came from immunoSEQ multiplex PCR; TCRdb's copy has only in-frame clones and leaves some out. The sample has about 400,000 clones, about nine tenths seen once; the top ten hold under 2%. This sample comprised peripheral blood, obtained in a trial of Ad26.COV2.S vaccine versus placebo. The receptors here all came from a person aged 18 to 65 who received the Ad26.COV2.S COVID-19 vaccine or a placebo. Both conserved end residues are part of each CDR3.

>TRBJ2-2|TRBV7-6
CASSSGQGGTGELFF
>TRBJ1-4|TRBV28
CASSPGTVGEKLFF
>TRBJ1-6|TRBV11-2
CASSPNSNRAPLHF
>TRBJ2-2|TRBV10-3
CASGTPSTGELFF
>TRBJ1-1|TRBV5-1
CASSPGTDDTEAFF
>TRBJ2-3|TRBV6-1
CASSDIDTQYF
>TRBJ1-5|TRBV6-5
CASSPGARFNQPQHF
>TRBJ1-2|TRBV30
CAWSESGGGGYTF
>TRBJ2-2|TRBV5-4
CASSLLVAGTTGELFF
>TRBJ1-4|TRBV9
CASSGVGNEKLFF
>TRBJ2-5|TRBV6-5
CASSYSTGPGQETQYF
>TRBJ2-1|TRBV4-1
CASSQDGQGYNEQFF
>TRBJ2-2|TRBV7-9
CASSSTRPNTGELFF
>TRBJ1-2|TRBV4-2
CASSQEGRTVNYGYTF
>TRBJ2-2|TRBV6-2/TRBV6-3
CASSRAGGTNTGELFF
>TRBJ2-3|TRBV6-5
CASRGLDPTDTQYF
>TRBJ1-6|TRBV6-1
CASSERAVNSPLHF
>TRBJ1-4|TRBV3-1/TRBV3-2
CASSRGTNEKLFF
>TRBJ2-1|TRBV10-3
CAISGLAGVNEQFF
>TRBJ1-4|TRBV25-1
CASSEGDRDEKLFF
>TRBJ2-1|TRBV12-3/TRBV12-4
CASTIGGNEQFF
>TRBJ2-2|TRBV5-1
CASSLALGGGNGELFF
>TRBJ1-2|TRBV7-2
CASSFGTVYGYTF